What follows is one TCR beta chain and its context. This specimen comes from a study of blood T cell repertoires in COVID-19. Turning to the study itself: PBMCs, B-cell-depleted T cells, or T cells were the source of the cDNA or gDNA that made up the material.

Per the original methods: Nucleated cell counts were estimated from reference gene primer amplification. Measured with immunoSEQ multiplex PCR; TCRdb has only the in-frame clones, and not every one. V and J calls and clone size are as listed in that table; D and trimming were resolved from the DNA. The table includes tens of thousands of clones, around 83% detected once. This TCR derives from a man in his sixties with active COVID-19. Sequencing was performed on peripheral blood.

DNA for the CDR3: TGTGCCAGCAGCCTCACTAATGAAAAACTGTTTTTT. Its translation is CASSLTNEKLFF. This rearrangement joins TRBV12-3 or TRBV12-4 to TRBJ1-4; D is unresolved. The CDR3 consists of 12 residues. Trimming stripped 6 bases from V and 2 bases from J, with 4 bases between.